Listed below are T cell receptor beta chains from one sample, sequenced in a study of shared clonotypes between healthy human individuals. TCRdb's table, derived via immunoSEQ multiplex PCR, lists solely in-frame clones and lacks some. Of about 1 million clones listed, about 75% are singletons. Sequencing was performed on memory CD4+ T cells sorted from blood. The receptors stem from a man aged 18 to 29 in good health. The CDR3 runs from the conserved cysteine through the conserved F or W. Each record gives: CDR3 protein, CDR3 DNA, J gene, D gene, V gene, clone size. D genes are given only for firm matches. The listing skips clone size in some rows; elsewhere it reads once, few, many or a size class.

CASRAEGGTYEQYF | TGTGCCAGCAGAGCCGAAGGAGGAACCTACGAGCAGTACTTC | TRBJ2-7 | - | TRBV6-1 | once
CASGLVAGGNYNEQFF | TGTGCTAGTGGTTTGGTTGCTGGGGGTAATTACAATGAGCAGTTCTTC | TRBJ2-1 | - | TRBV12-5 | once
CASSWAGTASTYEQYF | TGTGCCAGCAGTTGGGCCGGGACAGCATCCACCTACGAGCAGTACTTC | TRBJ2-7 | TRBD1 | TRBV27 | -
CASSPWGGGQETQYF | TGTGCCAGCAGCCCGTGGGGAGGGGGGCAAGAGACCCAGTACTTC | TRBJ2-5 | - | TRBV11-2 | -
CASSSGDISSYNEQFF | TGTGCCAGCAGCTCGGGTGACATTAGCTCTTACAATGAGCAGTTCTTC | TRBJ2-1 | - | TRBV5-4 | once
CASSPPHGGAGTEAFF | TGTGCCAGCTCACCACCACACGGGGGGGCAGGCACTGAAGCTTTCTTT | TRBJ1-1 | - | TRBV18 | -
CASKSDSYNEKLFF | TGTGCCAGCAAATCGGACAGCTATAATGAAAAACTGTTTTTT | TRBJ1-4 | - | TRBV6-6 | -
CASSLTRIANTGELFF | TGTGCCAGCAGTTTAACGCGGATCGCGAACACCGGGGAGCTGTTTTTT | TRBJ2-2 | - | TRBV28 | -
CASSPAGGGHEQYF | TGTGCCAGCTCACCGGCGGGAGGGGGCCACGAGCAGTACTTC | TRBJ2-7 | TRBD2 | TRBV18 | -
CASSILGPTNTGELFF | TGTGCCAGTAGTATTCTGGGACCCACGAACACCGGGGAGCTGTTTTTT | TRBJ2-2 | - | TRBV19 | -
CASSRGDSNQPQHF | TGTGCCAGTAGTCGAGGGGATAGCAATCAGCCCCAGCATTTT | TRBJ1-5 | - | TRBV19 | -
CASNTNTEAFF | TGTGCCTCGAATACTAACACTGAAGCTTTCTTT | TRBJ1-1 | - | TRBV30 | -
CASSVGGVPGELFF | TGTGCCAGCAGCGTAGGGGGGGTCCCCGGGGAGCTGTTTTTT | TRBJ2-2 | - | TRBV9 | -
CASSREGARGIQYF | TGTGCCAGCAGCCGTGAGGGGGCGCGAGGCATTCAGTACTTC | TRBJ2-4 | TRBD1 | TRBV6-1 | -
CASSLDPGEFAEQYF | TGTGCCAGCAGCTTGGACCCAGGGGAGTTCGCCGAGCAGTACTTC | TRBJ2-7 | - | TRBV5-4 | few
CSAGGSGSGETQYF | TGCAGCGCCGGAGGTAGCGGGAGCGGAGAGACCCAGTACTTC | TRBJ2-5 | TRBD2 | TRBV29-1 | -
CASSEWGGYGYTF | TGCGCCAGCAGTGAGTGGGGCGGCTATGGCTACACCTTC | TRBJ1-2 | - | TRBV10-2 | -
CASSLDPRAPLHF | TGCGCCAGCAGCTTGGACCCTCGGGCACCCCTCCACTTT | TRBJ1-6 | - | TRBV5-1 | -
CASSELRINEKLFF | TGTGCCAGCAGTGAATTGAGGATTAATGAAAAACTGTTTTTT | TRBJ1-4 | - | TRBV6-1 | -
CASSPGQELFRNTEAFF | TGTGCCAGCAGTCCGGGACAGGAACTTTTCCGGAACACTGAAGCTTTCTTT | TRBJ1-1 | TRBD1 | TRBV9 | -
CSVGTGDGTQYF | TGCAGCGTGGGGACAGGGGACGGTACGCAGTATTTT | TRBJ2-3 | TRBD1 | TRBV29-1 | -
CASSRETSEQFPDTQYF | TGCGCCAGCAGCCGAGAAACTAGCGAACAATTCCCAGATACGCAGTATTTT | TRBJ2-3 | TRBD2 | TRBV5-1 | -
CASSIEGDQPQHF | TGTGCCAGCAGCATAGAGGGGGATCAGCCCCAGCATTTT | TRBJ1-5 | - | TRBV6-4 | -
CASSDRTRDQPQHF | TGTGCCAGCAGTGATCGGACAAGGGATCAGCCCCAGCATTTT | TRBJ1-5 | - | TRBV2 | -
CASSLGLAGVGETQYF | TGTGCCAGCAGCCTAGGACTAGCGGGAGTGGGAGAGACCCAGTACTTC | TRBJ2-5 | TRBD2 | TRBV9 | -
CASGGERTDTQYF | TGTGCCAGCGGTGGGGAGCGCACAGATACGCAGTATTTT | TRBJ2-3 | - | TRBV2 | -
CASSPGRLAYEQYF | TGTGCCAGCAGCCCCGGGCGGCTAGCCTACGAGCAGTACTTC | TRBJ2-7 | - | TRBV11-3 | -
CASSIRSPGNTGELFF | TGTGCCAGTAGTATAAGGTCCCCGGGGAACACCGGGGAGCTGTTTTTT | TRBJ2-2 | - | TRBV19 | -
CASSSGQGTTSPLHF | TGTGCCAGCAGTTCGGGACAGGGAACGACTTCACCCCTCCACTTT | TRBJ1-6 | TRBD1 | TRBV6-5 | few
CAISAPSSGISYEQYF | TGTGCCATCAGTGCCCCAAGTAGCGGGATCTCCTACGAGCAGTACTTC | TRBJ2-7 | TRBD2 | TRBV10-3 | -
CASSGASSYNSPLHF | TGTGCCAGCAGTGGTGCGAGCTCCTATAATTCACCCCTCCACTTT | TRBJ1-6 | - | TRBV2 | -
CASSLAQGRDTQYF | TGCGCCAGCAGCTTGGCCCAGGGCCGAGATACGCAGTATTTT | TRBJ2-3 | - | TRBV5-1 | -
CASSGYSPSTDTQYF | TGTGCCAGCAGCGGATACAGCCCTAGCACAGATACGCAGTATTTT | TRBJ2-3 | - | TRBV9 | -
CAWSVTGPINSPLHF | TGTGCCTGGAGTGTAACAGGACCGATTAATTCACCCCTCCACTTT | TRBJ1-6 | - | TRBV30 | -
CASSNPGGYGYTF | TGTGCCAGTAGTAACCCGGGGGGTTATGGCTACACCTTC | TRBJ1-2 | - | TRBV19 | -
CASSTGTGGSGYTF | TGTGCCAGTAGCACCGGGACAGGGGGCAGCGGCTACACCTTC | TRBJ1-2 | TRBD1 | TRBV19 | -
CASSLASRAITDTQYF | TGTGCCAGCAGCTTGGCAAGTCGGGCTATCACAGATACGCAGTATTTT | TRBJ2-3 | - | TRBV5-4 | -
CASSIGRSTDTQYF | TGTGCCAGTAGTATTGGCAGAAGCACAGATACGCAGTATTTT | TRBJ2-3 | - | TRBV19 | -
CASSLRQPYGYTF | TGTGCCAGCAGCTTAAGACAGCCCTATGGCTACACCTTC | TRBJ1-2 | - | TRBV13 | -
CASSLPRAGGYNEQFF | TGCGCCAGCAGCCTCCCACGAGCGGGCGGCTACAATGAGCAGTTCTTC | TRBJ2-1 | - | TRBV4-1 | few
CASSEVKGGTPYNEQFF | TGTGCCAGCAGTGAAGTTAAGGGAGGTACCCCTTACAATGAGCAGTTCTTC | TRBJ2-1 | - | TRBV6-1 | -
CASSPRTGLYEQYF | TGTGCCAGCTCACCACGCACAGGGTTATACGAGCAGTACTTC | TRBJ2-7 | - | TRBV18 | -
CARTGSTSRYTF | TGTGCCAGGACAGGGTCTACCTCCCGCTACACCTTC | TRBJ1-2 | TRBD1 | TRBV27 | few
CASSQDLGGRGYTF | TGTGCCAGCAGCCAAGATTTGGGGGGCCGGGGCTACACCTTC | TRBJ1-2 | - | TRBV4-2 | few
CASSRQASYEQYF | TGTGCCAGCAGTCGACAGGCCTCCTACGAGCAGTACTTC | TRBJ2-7 | - | TRBV6-5 | -
CASSINFANPNEQAQPQHF | TGTGCCAGTAGTATAAATTTCGCCAATCCAAACGAACAGGCTCAGCCCCAGCATTTT | TRBJ1-5 | - | TRBV19 | few
CASRTGVESNQPQHF | TGCGCCAGCAGGACAGGGGTGGAAAGCAATCAGCCCCAGCATTTT | TRBJ1-5 | TRBD1 | TRBV5-1 | -
CASSVGTSGSHEQFF | TGTGCCAGCAGCGTCGGGACTAGCGGGAGCCATGAGCAGTTCTTC | TRBJ2-1 | TRBD2 | TRBV9 | -
CASSRTLAGNNEQFF | TGTGCCAGCAGCCGAACCCTAGCGGGTAATAATGAGCAGTTCTTC | TRBJ2-1 | TRBD2 | TRBV11-2 | -
CASSFGSGGNEKLFF | TGCGCCAGCAGCTTCGGGTCCGGGGGGAATGAAAAACTGTTTTTT | TRBJ1-4 | - | TRBV5-1 | -
CASAAGALEQYF | TGTGCCAGCGCGGCGGGAGCCCTCGAGCAGTACTTC | TRBJ2-7 | TRBD2 | TRBV6-6 | -
CASSLSGGLGTEAFF | TGCGCCAGCAGCTTGTCGGGGGGGCTAGGTACTGAAGCTTTCTTT | TRBJ1-1 | - | TRBV5-1 | -
CASSSVVLTDTQYF | TGTGCCAGCAGCTCCGTGGTACTCACAGATACGCAGTATTTT | TRBJ2-3 | - | TRBV11-2 | few
CAWRPPQNTEAFF | TGTGCCTGGAGGCCCCCTCAGAACACTGAAGCTTTCTTT | TRBJ1-1 | - | TRBV30 | -
CASSLAGDNYGYTF | TGTGCCAGCAGCCTGGCCGGGGATAACTATGGCTACACCTTC | TRBJ1-2 | - | TRBV28 | -